A selection of T cell receptor beta chains follows, all from one sample in a study of blood T cells in healthy people across ages. TCRdb itself ran the 5' RACE reads through MiXCR, one entry per CDR3 protein. Of more than 1.4 million distinct CDR3 sequences in the sample, 42% were seen once. Source material: blood. Receptors originate from a young woman in good health. CDR3s include the opening cysteine and the closing phenylalanine or tryptophan. Each record gives: clone size, V gene, D gene, J gene, CDR3 protein, CDR3 DNA. D genes are given only for firm matches. The size of a clone is reported for some rows only, either as once, few or many, or as a class for expanded clones.

>few|TRBV20-1|NA|TRBJ1-5
CSASGIRGHQPQHF
TGCAGTGCTAGTGGAATCCGAGGACATCAGCCCCAGCATTTT
>NA|TRBV28|TRBD1|TRBJ2-7
CASSYARGQITYEQYF
TGTGCCAGCAGTTACGCCAGGGGGCAAATTACCTACGAGCAGTACTTC
>NA|TRBV11-3|NA|TRBJ2-5
CASSLRYPGETQYF
TGTGCCAGCAGCCTAAGATACCCCGGGGAGACCCAGTACTTC
>NA|TRBV20-1|NA|TRBJ1-3
CSARVSGQTNTIYF
TGCAGTGCTAGAGTGAGCGGACAGACAAACACCATATATTTT
>NA|TRBV5-4|TRBD1|TRBJ2-1
CASSGTGEYNEQFF
TGTGCCAGCAGCGGAACAGGGGAATACAATGAGCAGTTCTTC
>NA|TRBV3-1|NA|TRBJ1-1
CASSRGGAITEAFF
TGTGCCAGCAGCAGGGGGGGGGCAATTACTGAAGCTTTCTTT
>NA|TRBV6-5|TRBD2|TRBJ2-1
CASSQKLAEVPPFF
TGTGCCAGCAGCCAAAAACTAGCGGAGGTTCCCCCGTTCTTC
>few|TRBV18|NA|TRBJ2-7
CASSPLGGLGAEQYF
TGTGCCAGCTCACCACTTGGAGGTCTGGGGGCCGAGCAGTACTTC
>NA|TRBV20-1|TRBD2|TRBJ2-5
CSARDLPSGGAKETQYF
TGCAGTGCTAGAGATCTTCCCAGCGGGGGGGCGAAAGAGACCCAGTACTTC
>once|TRBV6-6|NA|TRBJ1-1
CASRETDENTEAFF
TGTGCCAGCAGGGAGACGGACGAGAACACTGAAGCTTTCTTT
>few|TRBV4-2|NA|TRBJ2-7
CASSQDIADSSYEQYF
TGTGCCAGCAGCCAAGATATCGCAGATAGCTCCTACGAGCAGTACTTC
>few|TRBV20-1|NA|TRBJ2-1
CTPKDSVQFF
TGCACACCTAAGGACTCGGTTCAGTTCTTC
>NA|TRBV27|TRBD1|TRBJ1-2
CASSLRTGTGYGYTF
TGTGCCAGCAGTTTACGGACAGGGACGGGATATGGCTACACCTTC
>NA|TRBV7-9|NA|TRBJ2-1
CASSFEQDSYNEQFF
TGTGCCAGCAGCTTTGAGCAGGACTCCTACAATGAGCAGTTCTTC
>few|TRBV6-5|TRBD1|TRBJ1-5
CASRDRENQPQHF
TGTGCCAGCAGGGACAGGGAAAATCAGCCCCAGCATTTT